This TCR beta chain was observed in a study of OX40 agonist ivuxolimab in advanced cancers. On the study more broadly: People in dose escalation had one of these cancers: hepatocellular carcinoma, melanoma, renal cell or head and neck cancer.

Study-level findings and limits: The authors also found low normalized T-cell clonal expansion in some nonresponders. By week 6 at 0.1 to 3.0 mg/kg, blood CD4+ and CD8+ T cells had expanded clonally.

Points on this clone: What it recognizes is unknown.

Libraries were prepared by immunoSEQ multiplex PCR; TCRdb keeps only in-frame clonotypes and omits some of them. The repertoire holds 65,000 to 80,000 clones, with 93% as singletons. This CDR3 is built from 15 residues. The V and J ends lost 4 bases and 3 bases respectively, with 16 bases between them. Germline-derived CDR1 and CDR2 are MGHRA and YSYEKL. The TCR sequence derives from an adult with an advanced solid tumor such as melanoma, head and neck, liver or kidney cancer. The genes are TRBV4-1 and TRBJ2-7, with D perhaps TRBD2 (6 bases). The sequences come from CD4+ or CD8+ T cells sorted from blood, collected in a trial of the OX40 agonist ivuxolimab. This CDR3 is CASSPAGTSLYEQYF. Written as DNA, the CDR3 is TGCGCCAGCAGCCCAGCCGGGACTTCCCTCTACGAGCAGTACTTC.